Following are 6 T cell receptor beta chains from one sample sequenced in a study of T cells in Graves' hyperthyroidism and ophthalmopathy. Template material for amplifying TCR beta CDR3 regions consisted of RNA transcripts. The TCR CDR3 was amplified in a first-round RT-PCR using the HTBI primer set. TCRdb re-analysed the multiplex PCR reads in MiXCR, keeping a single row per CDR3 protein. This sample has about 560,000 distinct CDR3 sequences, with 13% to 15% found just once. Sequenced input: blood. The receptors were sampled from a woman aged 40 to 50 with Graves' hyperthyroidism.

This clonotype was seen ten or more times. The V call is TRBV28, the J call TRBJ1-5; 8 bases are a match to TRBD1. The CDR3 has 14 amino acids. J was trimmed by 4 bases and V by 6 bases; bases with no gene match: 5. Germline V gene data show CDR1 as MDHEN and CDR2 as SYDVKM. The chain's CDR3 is CASSYTGGNQPQHF. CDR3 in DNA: TGTGCCAGCAGCTACACAGGGGGAAATCAGCCCCAGCATTTT.

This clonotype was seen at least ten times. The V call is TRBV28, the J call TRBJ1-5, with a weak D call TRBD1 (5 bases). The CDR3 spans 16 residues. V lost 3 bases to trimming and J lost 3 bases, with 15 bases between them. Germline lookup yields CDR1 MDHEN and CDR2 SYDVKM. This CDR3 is CASSFWSRDYNQPQHF. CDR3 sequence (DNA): TGTGCCAGCAGTTTCTGGTCCAGGGATTACAATCAGCCCCAGCATTTT.

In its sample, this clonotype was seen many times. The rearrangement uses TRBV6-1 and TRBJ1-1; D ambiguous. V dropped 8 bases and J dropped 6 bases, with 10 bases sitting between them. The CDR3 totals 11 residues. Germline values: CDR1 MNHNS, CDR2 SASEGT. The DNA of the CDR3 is TGTGCCAGCGGGGAGTTTTCTGAAGCTTTCTTT. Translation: CASGEFSEAFF.

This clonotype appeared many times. The chain's CDR3 is CASSETGQQETQYF. CDR3 DNA: TGTGCCAGCAGTGAAACAGGACAGCAAGAGACCCAGTACTTC. V usage is TRBV28 and J usage is TRBJ2-5; D perhaps matches TRBD1 (6 bases). V lost 5 bases to trimming and J lost 2 bases, with 12 bases between them. The CDR3 totals 14 residues. Germline lookup yields CDR1 MDHEN and CDR2 SYDVKM.

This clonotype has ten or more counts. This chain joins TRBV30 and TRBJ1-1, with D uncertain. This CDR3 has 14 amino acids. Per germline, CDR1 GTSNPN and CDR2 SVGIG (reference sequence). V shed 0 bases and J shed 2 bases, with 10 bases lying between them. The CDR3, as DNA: TGTGCCTGGAGTGTAGATGGAAGAAACACTGAAGCTTTCTTT. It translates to CAWSVDGRNTEAFF.

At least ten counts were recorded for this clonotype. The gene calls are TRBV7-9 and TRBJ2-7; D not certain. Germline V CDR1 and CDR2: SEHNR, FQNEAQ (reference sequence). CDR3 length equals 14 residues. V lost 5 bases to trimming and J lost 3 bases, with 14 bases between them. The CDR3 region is CASSNNPERYEQYF. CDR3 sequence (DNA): TGTGCCAGCAGCAACAACCCCGAACGCTACGAGCAGTACTTC.